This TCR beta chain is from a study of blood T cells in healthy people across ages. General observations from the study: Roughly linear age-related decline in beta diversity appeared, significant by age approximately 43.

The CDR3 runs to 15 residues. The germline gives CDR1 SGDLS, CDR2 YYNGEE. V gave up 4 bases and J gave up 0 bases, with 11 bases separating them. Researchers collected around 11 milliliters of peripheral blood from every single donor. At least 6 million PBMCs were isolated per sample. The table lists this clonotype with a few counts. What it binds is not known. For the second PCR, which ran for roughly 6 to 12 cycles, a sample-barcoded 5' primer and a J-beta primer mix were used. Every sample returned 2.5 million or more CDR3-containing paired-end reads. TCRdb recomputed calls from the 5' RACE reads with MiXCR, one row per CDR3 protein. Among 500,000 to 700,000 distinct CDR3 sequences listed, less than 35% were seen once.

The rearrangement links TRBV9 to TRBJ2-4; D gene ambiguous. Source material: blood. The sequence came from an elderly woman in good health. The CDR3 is CASSYDGLAKNIQYF. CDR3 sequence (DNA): TGTGCCAGCAGCTACGACGGTCTAGCCAAAAACATTCAGTACTTC.